What follows describes a single T cell receptor (beta chain). This record comes from a study of cytotoxic CD8 clonotypes in ibrutinib-treated CLL. Cryopreserved PBMCs provided roughly 2 micrograms of genomic DNA for the TCR beta libraries. The targeted sequencing depth was 1 in 200,000 to 1 in 1 million T cells. This table comes from immunoSEQ multiplex PCR, and its TCRdb copy is limited to in-frame clones, with some not included. Counted here are around 150,000 clones, approximately 80% occurring once; the ten biggest clones make up around 2%. V was pared by 5 bases and J by 3 bases, with 22 bases between. Per the germline V gene, CDR1 is SGHTA and CDR2 is FQGTGA. The CDR3 consists of 17 residues.

The starting material was PBMCs, obtained after 12 months of ibrutinib treatment. The clonotype originates from a human donor with chronic lymphocytic leukemia. The rearrangement uses TRBV7-3 and TRBJ2-5, with TRBD2 as a possible D gene (5 bases). Written as DNA, the CDR3 is TGTGCCAGCAGCGATCGGACTCCCCGGGGTTTAAAAGAGACCCAGTACTTC. Its translation: CASSDRTPRGLKETQYF.